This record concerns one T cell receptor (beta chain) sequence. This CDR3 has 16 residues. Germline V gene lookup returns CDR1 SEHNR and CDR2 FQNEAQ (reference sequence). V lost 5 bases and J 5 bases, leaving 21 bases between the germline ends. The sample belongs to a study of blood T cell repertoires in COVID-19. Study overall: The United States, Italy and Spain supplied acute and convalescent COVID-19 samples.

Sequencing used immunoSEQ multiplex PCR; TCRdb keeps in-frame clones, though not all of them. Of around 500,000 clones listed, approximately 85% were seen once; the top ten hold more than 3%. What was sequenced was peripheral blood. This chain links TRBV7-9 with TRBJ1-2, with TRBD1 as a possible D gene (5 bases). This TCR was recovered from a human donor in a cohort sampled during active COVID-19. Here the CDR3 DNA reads TGTGCCAGCAGCCAGACCGGGGACCCTGGAGGGTATGGCTACACCTTC. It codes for CASSQTGDPGGYGYTF. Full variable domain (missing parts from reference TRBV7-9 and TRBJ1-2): DTGVSQNPRHKITKRGQNVTFRCDPISEHNRLYWYRQTLGQGPEFLTYFQNEAQLEKSRLLSDRFSAERPKGSFSTLEIQRTEQGDSAMYLCASSQTGDPGGYGYTFGSGTRLTVV.